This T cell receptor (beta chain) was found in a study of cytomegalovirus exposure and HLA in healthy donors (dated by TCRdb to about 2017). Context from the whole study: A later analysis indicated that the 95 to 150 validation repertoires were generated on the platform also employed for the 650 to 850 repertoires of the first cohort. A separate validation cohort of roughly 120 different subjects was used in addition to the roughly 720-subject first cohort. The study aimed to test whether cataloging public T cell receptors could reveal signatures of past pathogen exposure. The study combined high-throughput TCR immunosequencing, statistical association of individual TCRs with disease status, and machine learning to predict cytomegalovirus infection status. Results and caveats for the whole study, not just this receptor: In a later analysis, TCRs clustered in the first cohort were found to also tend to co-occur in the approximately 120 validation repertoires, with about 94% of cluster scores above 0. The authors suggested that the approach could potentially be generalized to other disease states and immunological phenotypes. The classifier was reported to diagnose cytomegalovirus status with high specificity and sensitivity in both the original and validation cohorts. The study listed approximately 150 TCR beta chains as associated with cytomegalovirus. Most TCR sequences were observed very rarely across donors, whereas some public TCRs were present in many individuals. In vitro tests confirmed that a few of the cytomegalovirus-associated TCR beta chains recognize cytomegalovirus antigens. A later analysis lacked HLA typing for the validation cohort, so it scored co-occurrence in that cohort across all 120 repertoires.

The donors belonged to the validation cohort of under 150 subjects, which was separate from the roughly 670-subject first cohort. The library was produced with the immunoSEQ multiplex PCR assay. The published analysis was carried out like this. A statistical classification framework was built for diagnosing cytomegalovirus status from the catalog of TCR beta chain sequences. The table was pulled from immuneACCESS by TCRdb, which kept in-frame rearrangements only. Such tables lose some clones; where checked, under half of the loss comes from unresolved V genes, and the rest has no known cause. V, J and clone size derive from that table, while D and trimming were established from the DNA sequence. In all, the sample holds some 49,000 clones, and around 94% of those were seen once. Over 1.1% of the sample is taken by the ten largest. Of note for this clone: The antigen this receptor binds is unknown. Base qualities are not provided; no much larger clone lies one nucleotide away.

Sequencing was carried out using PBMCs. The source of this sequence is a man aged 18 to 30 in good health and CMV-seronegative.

The CDR3 protein sequence reads: CASSPRSGIGGDTQYF. The DNA sequence reads TGCGCCAGCAGCCCCCGATCGGGGATAGGTGGGGATACGCAGTATTTT. The rearrangement combines TRBV4-1 with TRBJ2-3; a tentative D match to TRBD2 spans 5 bases. Trimming removed 4 bases from V and 6 bases from J, leaving 20 bases between the germline ends. The germline V gene encodes CDR1 MGHRA and CDR2 YSYEKL. Including cysteine and phenylalanine, the CDR3 has 16 amino acids. Solely the CDR3 DNA is kept, with 48 bases framed from the first base.